The clone carrying this T cell receptor beta chain turned up a few times. These data belong to a study of OX40 agonist ivuxolimab in advanced cancers. Generated by immunoSEQ multiplex PCR, the TCRdb table keeps only in-frame clones and is missing some. The sample has tens of thousands of clones; around four fifths are singletons. The sample consisted of CD4+ or CD8+ T cells sorted from blood, taken in a trial of the OX40 agonist ivuxolimab. The TCR was taken from an adult with an advanced solid tumor such as melanoma, head and neck, liver or kidney cancer.

CDR3: CASSVAGGFNTDTQYF. The CDR3 nucleotides are TGTGCCAGCAGCGTAGCGGGGGGCTTTAACACAGATACGCAGTATTTT. The chain is built from TRBV9 and TRBJ2-3, with D possibly TRBD2 on 7 matching bases. The V gene lost 0 bases and the J gene lost 2 bases, with 13 bases spanning the gap. This CDR3 region has 16 residues. From germline, CDR1 is SGDLS and CDR2 YYNGEE.